Sequencing of this T cell receptor beta chain was carried out in a study of shared clonotypes between healthy human individuals. The table lists this clone with a few counts. Using immunoSEQ multiplex PCR, the repertoire was profiled, and TCRdb retains in-frame clones only, with some absent. In the table there are approximately 1.1 million clones, about 84% of which are singletons. CDR1 and CDR2 (germline): MNHEY, SMNVEV (reference sequence). V shed 1 base and J 6 bases; nucleotides not matched to a gene: 15. The CDR3 consists of 18 residues. What was sequenced was memory CD4+ T cells from PBMCs. Subset noted: CD45RA-negative fraction. The chain combines TRBV27 with TRBJ2-1; TRBD2 aligns across 7 bases. This TCR was sampled from a man aged 18 to 30 in good health. Some clones in this sample may be carry-over from other donors' samples. The CDR3 here is CASSLLGEGRKGSNEQFF. The CDR3 bases are TGTGCCAGCAGTTTATTAGGGGAGGGCCGGAAGGGAAGCAATGAGCAGTTCTTC.